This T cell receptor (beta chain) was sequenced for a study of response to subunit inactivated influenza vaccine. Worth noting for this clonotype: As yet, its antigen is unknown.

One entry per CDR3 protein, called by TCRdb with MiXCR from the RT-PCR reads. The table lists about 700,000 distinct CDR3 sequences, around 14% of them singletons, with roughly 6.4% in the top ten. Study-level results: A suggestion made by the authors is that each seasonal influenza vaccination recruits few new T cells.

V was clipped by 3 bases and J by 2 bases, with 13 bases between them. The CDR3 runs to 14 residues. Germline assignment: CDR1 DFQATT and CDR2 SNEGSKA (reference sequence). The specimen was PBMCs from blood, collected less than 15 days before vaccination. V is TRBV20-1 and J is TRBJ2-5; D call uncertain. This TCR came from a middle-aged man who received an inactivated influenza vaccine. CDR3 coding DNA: TGCAGTGCTAGCCACCACTTATCTCAAGAGACCCAGTACTTC. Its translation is CSASHHLSQETQYF.